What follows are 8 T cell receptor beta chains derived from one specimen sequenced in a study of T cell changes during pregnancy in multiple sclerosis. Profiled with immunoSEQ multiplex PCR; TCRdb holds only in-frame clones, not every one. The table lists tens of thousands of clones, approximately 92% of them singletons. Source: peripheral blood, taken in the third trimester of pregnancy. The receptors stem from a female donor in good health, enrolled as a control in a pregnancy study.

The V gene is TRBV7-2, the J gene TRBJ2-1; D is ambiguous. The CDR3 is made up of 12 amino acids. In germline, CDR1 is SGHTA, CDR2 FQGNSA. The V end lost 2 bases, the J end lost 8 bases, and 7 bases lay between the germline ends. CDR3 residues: CASSLLDYEQFF. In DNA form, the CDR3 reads TGTGCCAGCAGCTTACTCGACTATGAGCAGTTCTTC.

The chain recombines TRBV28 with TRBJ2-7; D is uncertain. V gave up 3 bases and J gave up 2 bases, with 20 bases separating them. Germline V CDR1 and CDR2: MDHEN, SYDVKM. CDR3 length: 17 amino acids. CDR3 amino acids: CASSFLYSSPSTYEQYF. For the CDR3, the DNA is TGTGCCAGCAGTTTTCTTTATTCGTCGCCTAGTACCTACGAGCAGTACTTC.

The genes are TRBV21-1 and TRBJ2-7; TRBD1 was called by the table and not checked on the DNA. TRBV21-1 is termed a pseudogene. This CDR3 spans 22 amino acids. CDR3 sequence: CASSKAETRNPRQGGSVVEQYF. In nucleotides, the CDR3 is TGTGCCAGCAGCAAAGCGGAGACTAGGAACCCCCGACAGGGCGGGTCCGTGGTCGAGCAGTACTTC.

CDR3 region: CAWSARGLSTGELFF. As DNA, the CDR3 is TGTGCCTGGAGTGCTAGGGGCCTGTCCACCGGGGAGCTGTTTTTT. The rearrangement joins TRBV30 to TRBJ2-2, with D possibly being TRBD1 (5 bases). The CDR3 contains 15 residues. V was cut by 1 base and J by 4 bases, with 13 bases left in between. In germline, CDR1 is GTSNPN, CDR2 SVGIG (reference sequence).

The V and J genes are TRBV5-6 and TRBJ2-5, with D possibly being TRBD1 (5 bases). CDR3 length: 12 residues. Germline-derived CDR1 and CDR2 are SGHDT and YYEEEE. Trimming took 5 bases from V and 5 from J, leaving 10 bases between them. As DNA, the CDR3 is TGTGCCAGCAGGCGTGGGGCGGAGACCCAGTACTTC. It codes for CASRRGAETQYF.

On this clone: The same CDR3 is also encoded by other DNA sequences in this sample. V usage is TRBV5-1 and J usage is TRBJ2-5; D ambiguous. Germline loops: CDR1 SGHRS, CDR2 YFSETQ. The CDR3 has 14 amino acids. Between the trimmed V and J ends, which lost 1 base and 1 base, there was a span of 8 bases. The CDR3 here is CASSLSVSQETQYF. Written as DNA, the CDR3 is TGCGCCAGCAGCTTGTCTGTTTCCCAAGAGACCCAGTACTTC.

The CDR3 DNA follows: TGTGCCAGCAGCTTAAAAAGCGGGTCGAGCACAGATACGCAGTATTTT. Translated: CASSLKSGSSTDTQYF. V gene TRBV7-8 combines with J gene TRBJ2-3; D might be TRBD2 (6 bases). The CDR3 consists of 16 residues. Looked up from germline, CDR1 is SGHVS and CDR2 is FQNEAQ. Trimming took off 2 bases at V and 0 bases at J, with 12 bases between the two ends.

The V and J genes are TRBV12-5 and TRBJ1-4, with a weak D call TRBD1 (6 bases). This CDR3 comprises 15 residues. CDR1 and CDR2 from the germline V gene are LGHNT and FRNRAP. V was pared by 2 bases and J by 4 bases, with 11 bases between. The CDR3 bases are TGTGCTAGTGGTTTGATGACAGGCCATAATGAAAAACTGTTTTTT. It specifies CASGLMTGHNEKLFF. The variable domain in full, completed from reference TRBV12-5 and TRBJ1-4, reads DARVTQTPRHKVTEMGQEVTMRCQPILGHNTVFWYRQTMMQGLELLAYFRNRAPLDDSGMPKDRFSAEMPDATLATLKIQPSEPRDSAVYFCASGLMTGHNEKLFFGSGTQLSVL.